The subject of this entry is one TCR beta chain. No antigen is known for it. TCRdb called the reads again in MiXCR, with one record for every CDR3 protein. The sample shows around 530,000 distinct CDR3 sequences, approximately 26% of them seen only once. This entry comes from a study of T cell repertoires in cytomegalovirus infection. Looking at the study overall: Shared public TCR beta signatures pointed to both CMV infection and a matching HLA type. Findings and caveats of the study: HLA-C-restricted CMV-specific TCR beta clonotypes prevailed in the ex vivo response. Summed frequency of shared TCR beta families picked out CMV carriers who also had the relevant HLA.

The origin of this receptor is a human donor in good health (CMV status not recorded). Some clones in this sample may be carry-over from other donors' samples. The sequenced sample consisted of PBMCs.

CDR3 nucleotides: TGTGCCAGCGCCGGGGGGGGACAGGGGGCAGATACGCAGTATTTT. Translation gives CASAGGGQGADTQYF. This chain joins TRBV28 and TRBJ2-3, with 11 nucleotides matching TRBD1. Per germline, CDR1 MDHEN and CDR2 SYDVKM. This CDR3 comprises 15 residues. With V trimmed by 8 bases and J by 4 bases, 8 bases remained unmatched.